A single sample is the source of the 9 T cell receptor beta chains below, sequenced in a study of blood T cell repertoires in COVID-19. Sequencing used immunoSEQ multiplex PCR; TCRdb keeps in-frame clones, though not all of them. Of hundreds of thousands of clones in the sample, 88% were seen once. Sequenced input: peripheral blood. The receptors stem from a woman in her seventies with COVID-19, enrolled during active disease.

The V gene is TRBV28, the J gene TRBJ1-2, with D possibly matching TRBD1 (5 bases). This CDR3 is built from 13 residues. With 3 bases removed from V and 6 bases from J, the gap between germline ends came to 11 bases. The germline V gene has CDR1 MDHEN and CDR2 SYDVKM. The CDR3 bases are TGTGCCAGCAGTTTTGCCCGGGGGAATGGCTACACCTTC. This encodes CASSFARGNGYTF.

The chain carries TRBV6-1 and TRBJ2-3; D might be TRBD2 (5 bases). Germline CDR1 reads MNHNS; CDR2 reads SASEGT. Trimming stripped 3 bases from V and 1 base from J, with 11 bases between. This CDR3 has 15 amino acids. The CDR3 spells CASSDRGIGTDTQYF. CDR3 DNA sequence: TGTGCCAGCAGTGATCGAGGGATAGGCACAGATACGCAGTATTTT.

This sequence joins TRBV6-5 and TRBJ1-1; 7 bases agree with TRBD1. Germline V gene lookup returns CDR1 MNHEY and CDR2 SVGAGI. The CDR3 is made up of 13 amino acids. The V and J ends lost 6 bases and 0 bases, in that order; junction bases with no gene match: 1. The CDR3 DNA is TGTGCCAGCAGGGGGACAGTGAACACTGAAGCTTTCTTT. Residues: CASRGTVNTEAFF.

The chain carries TRBV29-1 and TRBJ1-1; D perhaps matches TRBD1 (5 bases). Germline-derived CDR1 and CDR2 are SQVTM and ANQGSEA. The CDR3 totals 12 residues. V shed 4 bases and J shed 4 bases, with 10 bases lying between them. The CDR3 sequence is CSVGRVGTEAFF. CDR3 nucleotide sequence: TGCAGCGTTGGCAGGGTGGGCACTGAAGCTTTCTTT.

The chain recombines TRBV3-1 (or the pseudogene TRBV3-2) with TRBJ1-2; tentatively, D is TRBD1 (6 bases). Trimming pared 4 bases from V and 7 bases from J, leaving 13 bases between. The CDR3 is 13 amino acids. Germline CDR1 is LGHDT and CDR2 is YNNKEL (reference sequence). CDR3 DNA: TGTGCCAGCAGCCTCTCAGGGGCGGCTGGCTACACCTTC. Its protein is CASSLSGAAGYTF.

The J gene is TRBJ2-2, the V gene TRBV19; TRBD2 might be the D (7 bases). The V end lost 3 bases, the J end lost 2 bases, and 10 bases lay between the germline ends. The CDR3 sequence is 15 residues long. Germline assignment: CDR1 LNHDA and CDR2 SQIVND (reference sequence). As DNA, the CDR3 is TGTGCCAGTAGTATGGGGGGGCATAACACCGGGGAGCTGTTTTTT. Translated: CASSMGGHNTGELFF. The entire variable domain, with the rest obtained from reference TRBV19 and TRBJ2-2, is as follows: DGGITQSPKYLFRKEGQNVTLSCEQNLNHDAMYWYRQDPGQGLRLIYYSQIVNDFQKGDIAEGYSVSREKKESFPLTVTSAQKNPTAFYLCASSMGGHNTGELFFGEGSRLTVL.

The sample holds one count of this clone. The V and J genes are TRBV30 and TRBJ2-3, with TRBD2 identical over 13 bases. With 2 bases clipped from V and 2 bases from J, the junction kept 7 bases outside the gene matches. Germline V gene sequence: CDR1 GTSNPN, CDR2 SVGIG (reference sequence). There are 17 residues in the CDR3. The CDR3 bases are TGTGCCTGGAGTCATCCCGGACTAGCGGGGGCCACAGATACGCAGTATTTT. This sequence encodes CAWSHPGLAGATDTQYF.

The J gene is TRBJ2-7, the V gene TRBV11-2; 7 nucleotides agree with TRBD2. The CDR3 has 15 residues. V lost 5 bases, J lost 1 base, and 8 bases stayed unmatched. Looked up from germline, CDR1 is SGHAT and CDR2 is FQNNGV. The chain's CDR3 is CASSLLAGSSYEQYF. In DNA, the CDR3 is TGTGCCAGCAGCCTTTTAGCGGGCTCATCCTACGAGCAGTACTTC. Full variable domain (outside the CDR3, taken from reference TRBV11-2 and TRBJ2-7): EAGVAQSPRYKIIEKRQSVAFWCNPISGHATLYWYQQILGQGPKLLIQFQNNGVVDDSQLPKDRFSAERLKGVDSTLKIQPAKLEDSAVYLCASSLLAGSSYEQYFGPGTRLTVT.

The gene calls are TRBV10-1 and TRBJ1-2, with 8 bases that match TRBD1. Germline CDR1 WNHNN, CDR2 SYGVQD (reference sequence). Trimming at V came to 0 bases and at J to 14 bases, leaving 17 bases not matched to a gene. The length of the CDR3 is 16 residues. The CDR3 spells CASSESREDRAGTYTF. The DNA for the CDR3 is TGCGCCAGCAGTGAGTCGAGGGAGGACAGGGCTGGAACTTATACCTTC.